The subject of this entry is one T cell receptor beta chain. Specified time point: week 3, after first cycle of checkpoint inhibitor. The source of the sample is a study of blood T cell dynamics during melanoma immunotherapy. The table came from immunoSEQ multiplex PCR; TCRdb's copy has only in-frame clones and leaves some out. The table shows about 19,000 clones, with around 90% occurring only once. The sample in question was blood, obtained from a patient treated with checkpoint blockade. The source of this sequence is a human donor with melanoma.

The CDR3 loop reads CASSDMDGNTGELFF. The CDR3 bases are TGTGCCAGCAGTGATATGGATGGGAACACCGGGGAGCTGTTTTTT. The chain couples TRBV6-1 to TRBJ2-2; D remains unclear. V was shortened by 3 bases and J by 1 base, with 9 bases between the two germline ends. The CDR3 is made up of 15 amino acids. The germline gives CDR1 MNHNS, CDR2 SASEGT.